These T cell receptor beta chains were read from a single sample in a study of naive and memory T cell subsets. TCRdb itself ran the UMI-ligation and nested PCR reads through MiXCR, one entry per CDR3 protein. This table has 150,000 or so distinct CDR3 sequences, around 15% appearing once. Sequencing was performed on naive CD4+ T cells from blood. The receptor source for this set is a human donor in good health. Each CDR3 is given with its conserved first and last residue. A D gene is named only where the DNA matches it firmly. Where a row states a size, it is once, few, many or the class of an expanded clone; other rows omit it.

TRBV6-6	TRBD1	-	TRBJ2-7	TGTGCCAGCAGAAGACAGGGATCCTACGAGCAGTACTTC	CASRRQGSYEQYF
TRBV12-3/TRBV12-4	TRBD2	-	TRBJ2-1	TGTGCCAGCAGTCTAGAAGACGTAGCGGGAGGTAATGAGCAGTTCTTC	CASSLEDVAGGNEQFF
TRBV24-1	-	-	TRBJ2-7	TGTGCCACCAGTTCCCCCGGGACAAGCGTCTACGAGCAGTACTTC	CATSSPGTSVYEQYF
TRBV10-3	TRBD1	few	TRBJ1-1	TGTGCCACCAGACAGGGTACCACTGAAGCTTTCTTT	CATRQGTTEAFF
TRBV27	-	few	TRBJ2-5	TGTGCCAGCAGTCCAGGGGAGGTAGTAGAGACCCAGTACTTC	CASSPGEVVETQYF
TRBV20-1	-	few	TRBJ2-1	TGCAGTGCTTCAAACACTGGAGGCAGAGTCTCATCAAGCTACAATGAGCAGTTCTTC	CSASNTGGRVSSSYNEQFF
TRBV18	-	-	TRBJ2-4	TGTGCCAGCTCACCAGTCTTAGCCAAAAACATTCAGTACTTC	CASSPVLAKNIQYF
TRBV29-1	-	-	TRBJ2-5	TGCAGCCTCCCCCCCCCTGGGGGATTTCAAGAGACCCAGTACTTC	CSLPPPGGFQETQYF
TRBV4-2	TRBD2	-	TRBJ2-7	TGTGCCAGCAGCCTAAACCCGACTAGCGGGAGGCACGAGCAGTACTTC	CASSLNPTSGRHEQYF
TRBV10-1	TRBD1	few	TRBJ1-4	TGCGCCAGCAGTGCATCTCCGGGACAGATAAATGAAAAACTGTTTTTT	CASSASPGQINEKLFF
TRBV10-1	-	few	TRBJ2-3	TGCGCCAGCAGTGATCGCCAGACAGATACGCAGTATTTT	CASSDRQTDTQYF
TRBV12-3/TRBV12-4	-	few	TRBJ1-1	TGTGCCAGCATCCAGCTTAGGAACACTGAAGCTTTCTTT	CASIQLRNTEAFF
TRBV7-2	-	few	TRBJ2-5	TGTGCCAGCAGCTTATCCCCAATGTGGGAGACCCAGTACTTC	CASSLSPMWETQYF
TRBV28	-	-	TRBJ1-2	TGTGCCAGCAGCCGAACAGGGTTTAACTATGGCTACACCTTC	CASSRTGFNYGYTF
TRBV7-9	TRBD2	few	TRBJ2-1	TGTGCCAGCAGCCCTGCTAGCGGGAGTTCTTTCCTCTACAATGAGCAGTTCTTC	CASSPASGSSFLYNEQFF
TRBV18	TRBD1	few	TRBJ1-3	TGTGCCAGCTCACCACAGGGGGCATCTGGAAACACCATATATTTT	CASSPQGASGNTIYF